These T cell receptor beta chains were read from a single sample in a study of beta chain features in type 1 diabetes. Assay used: immunoSEQ multiplex PCR; TCRdb lists only in-frame clones, some missing. The table includes roughly 280,000 clones, about 23% detected once. The sequenced material came from naive CD4+ T cells from blood. The receptors were sampled from a woman in her 30s with type 1 diabetes. CDR3s leave out the opening cysteine and the closing phenylalanine or tryptophan. The D gene is left open where the match is weak. Not all rows give a size; the values are once, few, many and, for expanded clones, a class.

TRBD1	TRBV11-2	TRBJ1-5	.	ASSLDGTENQPQH
TRBD2	TRBV7-2	TRBJ2-7	few	ASSPLAGSSYEQY
.	TRBV29-1	TRBJ1-1	few	SVAFWNTEAF
.	TRBV2	TRBJ2-7	.	ASSDLDEQY
TRBD2	TRBV4-1	TRBJ2-7	.	ASSLLAGGVHEQY
.	TRBV18	TRBJ1-1	.	ASSPPRAVLSLGTEAF
.	TRBV30	TRBJ1-5	few	AWETAQNQPQH
.	TRBV7-9	TRBJ1-2	.	ASSLGVHSGDGYT
.	TRBV27	TRBJ1-1	few	ASSLKWRTSAEAF
.	TRBV28	TRBJ2-7	.	ASSLIGWKEQY
TRBD2	TRBV4-1	TRBJ2-1	.	ASSRSSGKV
TRBD1	TRBV9	TRBJ1-5	.	ASSVTGDSDQPQH
TRBD1	TRBV15	TRBJ1-4	.	ATSRGGTANEKLF
TRBD1	TRBV27	TRBJ2-4	.	ASSLSGLTGGKNIQY
TRBD2	TRBV6-6	TRBJ2-3	.	ASSVSGRAQY
TRBD2	TRBV10-3	TRBJ2-6	few	AINGLAGAGANVLT
.	TRBV4-2	TRBJ2-7	few	ASSLRQAPSYEQY
.	TRBV2	TRBJ2-7	.	ATNRQDYEQY